What follows describes a single T cell receptor (beta chain). Its antigen is currently unknown. This sample is drawn from a study of cytomegalovirus exposure and HLA in healthy donors. Study as a whole: Out of about 180 million T cells, an earlier analysis found over 100 million unique TCR beta sequences in total.

Study conclusions and caveats: Cytomegalovirus association was listed for approximately 160 TCR beta chains. Rare TCR sequences predominated, though certain public TCRs were found in many donors.

The CDR3 is 15 amino acids. Germline CDR1 is GTSNPN and CDR2 is SVGIG (reference sequence). Trimming at V came to 0 bases and at J to 2 bases, leaving 4 bases not matched to a gene. PCR involved 60 Vbeta and 13 Jbeta primers. This table comes from immunoSEQ multiplex PCR, and its TCRdb copy is limited to in-frame clones, with some not included. The data contain 100,000 to 150,000 clones, 65% to 75% of them singletons. Sample: PBMCs. The chain uses TRBV30 and TRBJ2-5, with TRBD2 matching over 9 bases. This TCR was recovered from a man aged 35 to 55 in good health and CMV-seropositive. CDR3: CAWSVAGGSQETQYF. The CDR3 DNA is TGTGCCTGGAGTGTAGCGGGGGGAAGTCAAGAGACCCAGTACTTC.